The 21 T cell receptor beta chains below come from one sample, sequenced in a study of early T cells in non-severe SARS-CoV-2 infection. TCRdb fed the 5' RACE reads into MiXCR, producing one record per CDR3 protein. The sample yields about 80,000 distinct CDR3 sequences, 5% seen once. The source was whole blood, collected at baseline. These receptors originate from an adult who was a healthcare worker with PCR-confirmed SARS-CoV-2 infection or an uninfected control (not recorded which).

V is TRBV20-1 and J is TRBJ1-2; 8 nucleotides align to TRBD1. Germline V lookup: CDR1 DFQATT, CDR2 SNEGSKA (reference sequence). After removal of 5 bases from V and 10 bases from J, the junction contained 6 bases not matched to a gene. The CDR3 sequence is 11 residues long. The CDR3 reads CSAGQGAIYTF. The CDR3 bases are TGCAGTGCTGGTCAGGGGGCTATCTACACCTTC.

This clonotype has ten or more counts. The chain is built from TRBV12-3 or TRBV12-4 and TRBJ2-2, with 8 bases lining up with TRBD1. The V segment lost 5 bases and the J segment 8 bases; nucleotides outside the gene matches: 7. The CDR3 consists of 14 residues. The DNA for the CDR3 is TGTGCCAGCAGTCTACAGGGGGTGGTAGGGGAGCTGTTTTTT. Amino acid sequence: CASSLQGVVGELFF.

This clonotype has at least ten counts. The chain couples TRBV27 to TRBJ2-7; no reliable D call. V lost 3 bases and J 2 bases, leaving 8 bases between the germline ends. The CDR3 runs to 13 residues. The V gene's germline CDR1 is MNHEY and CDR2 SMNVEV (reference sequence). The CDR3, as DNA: TGTGCCAGCAGTTTTGGGGAAACCTACGAGCAGTACTTC. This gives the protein CASSFGETYEQYF.

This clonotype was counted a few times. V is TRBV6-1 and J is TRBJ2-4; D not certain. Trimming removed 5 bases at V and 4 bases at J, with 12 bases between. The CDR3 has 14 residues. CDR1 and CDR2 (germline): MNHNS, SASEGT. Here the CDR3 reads CASSLDTLKNIQYF. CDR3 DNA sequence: TGTGCCAGCAGTCTCGACACCCTTAAAAACATTCAGTACTTC.

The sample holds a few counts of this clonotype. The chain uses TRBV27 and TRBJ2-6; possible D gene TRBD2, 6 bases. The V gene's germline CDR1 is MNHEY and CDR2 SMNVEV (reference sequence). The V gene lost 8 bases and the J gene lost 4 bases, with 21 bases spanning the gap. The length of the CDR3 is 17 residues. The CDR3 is CASGPGLSRSGANVLTF. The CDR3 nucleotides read TGTGCCAGCGGGCCGGGACTCTCACGATCCGGGGCCAACGTCCTGACTTTC.

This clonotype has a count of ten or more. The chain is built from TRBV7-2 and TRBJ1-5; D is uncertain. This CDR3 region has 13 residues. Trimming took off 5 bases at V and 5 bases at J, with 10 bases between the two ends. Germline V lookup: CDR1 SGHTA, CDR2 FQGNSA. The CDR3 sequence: CASSPSADQPQHF. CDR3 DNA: TGTGCCAGCAGCCCGTCGGCGGATCAGCCCCAGCATTTT.

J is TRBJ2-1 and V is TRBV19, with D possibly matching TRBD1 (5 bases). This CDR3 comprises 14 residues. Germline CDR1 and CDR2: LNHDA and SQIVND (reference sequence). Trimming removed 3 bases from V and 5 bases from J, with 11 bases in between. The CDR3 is CASSIDSGNNEQFF. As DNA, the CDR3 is TGTGCCAGTAGTATCGACAGTGGGAACAATGAGCAGTTCTTC.

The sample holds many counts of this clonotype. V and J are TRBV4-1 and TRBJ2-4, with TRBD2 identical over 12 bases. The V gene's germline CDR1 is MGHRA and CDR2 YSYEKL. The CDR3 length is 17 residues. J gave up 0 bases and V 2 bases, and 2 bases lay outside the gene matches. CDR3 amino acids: CASSQPTSGRAKNIQYF. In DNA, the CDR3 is TGCGCCAGCAGCCAACCGACTAGCGGGAGAGCCAAAAACATTCAGTACTTC.

Here the CDR3 reads CASSPPTPDMVRELFF. CDR3 nucleotide sequence: TGTGCCAGCAGCCCCCCCACCCCAGACATGGTCAGGGAGCTGTTTTTT. This chain connects TRBV28 to TRBJ2-2; no firm D call. Germline V gene sequence: CDR1 MDHEN, CDR2 SYDVKM. CDR3 size: 16 residues. V lost 6 bases to trimming and J lost 9 bases, with 23 bases between them.

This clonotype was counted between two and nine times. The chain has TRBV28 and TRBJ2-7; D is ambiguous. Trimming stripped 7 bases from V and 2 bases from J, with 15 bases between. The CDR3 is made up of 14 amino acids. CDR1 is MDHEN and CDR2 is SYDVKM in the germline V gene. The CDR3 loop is CASTPMGKTYEQYF. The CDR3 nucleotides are TGTGCCAGCACCCCTATGGGGAAAACCTACGAGCAGTACTTC.

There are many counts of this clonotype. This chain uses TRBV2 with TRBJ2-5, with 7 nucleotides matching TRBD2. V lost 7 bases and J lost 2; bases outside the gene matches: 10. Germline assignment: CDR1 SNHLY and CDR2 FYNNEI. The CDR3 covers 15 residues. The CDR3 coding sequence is TGTGCCAGCAAGCGGGGTCCGGGAGGACAAGAGACCCAGTACTTC. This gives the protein CASKRGPGGQETQYF.

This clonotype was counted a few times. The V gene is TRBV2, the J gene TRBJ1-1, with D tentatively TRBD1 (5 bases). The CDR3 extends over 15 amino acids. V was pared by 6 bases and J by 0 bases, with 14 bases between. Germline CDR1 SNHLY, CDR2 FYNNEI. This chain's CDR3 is CASSTDTGVNTEAFF. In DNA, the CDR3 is TGTGCCAGCAGCACTGACACAGGAGTGAACACTGAAGCTTTCTTT. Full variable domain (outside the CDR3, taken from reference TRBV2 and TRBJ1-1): EPEVTQTPSHQVTQMGQEVILRCVPISNHLYFYWYRQILGQKVEFLVSFYNNEISEKSEIFDDQFSVERPDGSNFTLKIRSTKLEDSAMYFCASSTDTGVNTEAFFGQGTRLTVV.

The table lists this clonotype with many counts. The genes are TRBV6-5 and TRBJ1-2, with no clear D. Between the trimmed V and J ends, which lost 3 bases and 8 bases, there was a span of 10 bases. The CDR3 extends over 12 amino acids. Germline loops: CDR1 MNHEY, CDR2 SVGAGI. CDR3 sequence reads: CASSYRGAGYTF. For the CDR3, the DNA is TGTGCCAGCAGTTATCGGGGTGCGGGCTACACCTTC.

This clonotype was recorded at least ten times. CDR3 loop: CSAGRVTRTDTQYF. In nucleotides, the CDR3 is TGCAGCGCCGGAAGGGTCACCCGCACAGATACGCAGTATTTT. V and J are TRBV29-1 and TRBJ2-3, with D unresolved. This CDR3 contains 14 residues. Germline CDR1 and CDR2: SQVTM and ANQGSEA. Between the trimmed V and J ends, which lost 7 bases and 1 base, there was a span of 15 bases.

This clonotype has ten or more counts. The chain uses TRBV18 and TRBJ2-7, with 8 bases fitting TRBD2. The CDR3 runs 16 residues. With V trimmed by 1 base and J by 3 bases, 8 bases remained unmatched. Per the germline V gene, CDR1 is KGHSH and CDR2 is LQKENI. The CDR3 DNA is TGTGCCAGCTCACCACTCTTAAGCGGGAGATTCTACGAGCAGTACTTC. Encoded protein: CASSPLLSGRFYEQYF.

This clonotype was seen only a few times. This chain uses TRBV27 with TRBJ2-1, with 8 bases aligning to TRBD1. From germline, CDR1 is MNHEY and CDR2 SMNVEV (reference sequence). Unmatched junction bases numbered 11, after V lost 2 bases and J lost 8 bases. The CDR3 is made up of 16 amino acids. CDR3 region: CASSLKWDRILDEQFF. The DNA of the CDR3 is TGTGCCAGCAGTTTAAAGTGGGACAGGATCTTAGATGAGCAGTTCTTC.

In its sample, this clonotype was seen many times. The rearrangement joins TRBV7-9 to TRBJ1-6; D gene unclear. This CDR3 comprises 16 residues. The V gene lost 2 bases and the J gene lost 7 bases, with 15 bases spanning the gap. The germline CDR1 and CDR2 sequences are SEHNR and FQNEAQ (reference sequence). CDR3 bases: TGTGCCAGCAGCTTATACAGTTCTCCACAGAATTCACCCCTCCACTTT. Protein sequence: CASSLYSSPQNSPLHF.

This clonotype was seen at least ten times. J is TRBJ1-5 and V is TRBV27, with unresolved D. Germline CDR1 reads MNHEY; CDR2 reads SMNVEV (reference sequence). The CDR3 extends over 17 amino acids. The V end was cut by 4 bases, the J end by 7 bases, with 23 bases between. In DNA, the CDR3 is TGTGCCAGCAGTTCCCTCGGCTACGGCGCCGCTGAGCAGCCCCAGCATTTT. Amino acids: CASSSLGYGAAEQPQHF.

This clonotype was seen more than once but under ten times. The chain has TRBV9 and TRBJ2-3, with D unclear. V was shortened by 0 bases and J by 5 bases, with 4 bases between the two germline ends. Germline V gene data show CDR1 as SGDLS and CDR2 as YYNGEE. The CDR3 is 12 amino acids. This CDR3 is CASSVGKDTQYF. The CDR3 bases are TGTGCCAGCAGCGTAGGTAAAGATACGCAGTATTTT.

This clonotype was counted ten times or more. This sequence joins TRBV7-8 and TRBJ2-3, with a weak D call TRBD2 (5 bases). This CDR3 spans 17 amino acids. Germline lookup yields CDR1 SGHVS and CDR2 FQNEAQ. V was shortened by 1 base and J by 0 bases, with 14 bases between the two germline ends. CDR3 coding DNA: TGTGCCAGCAGCTTAGAATTTGGTGGGAGTAGCACAGATACGCAGTATTTT. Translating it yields CASSLEFGGSSTDTQYF.

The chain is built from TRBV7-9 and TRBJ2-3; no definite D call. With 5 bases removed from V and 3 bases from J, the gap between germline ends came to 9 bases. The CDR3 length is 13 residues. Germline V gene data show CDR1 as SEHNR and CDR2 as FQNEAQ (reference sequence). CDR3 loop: CASSTGTTDTQYF. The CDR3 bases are TGTGCCAGCAGCACCGGCACGACAGATACGCAGTATTTT.